The 25 T cell receptor beta chains below all came from one sample that was sequenced in a study of cytomegalovirus exposure and HLA in healthy donors. The primer mix had 60 Vbeta and 13 Jbeta primers. The assay was immunoSEQ multiplex PCR, and TCRdb's table has in-frame clones only and misses some. The sample holds 150,000 to 200,000 clones, roughly 88% seen once. The sample comprised PBMCs. The origin of the receptors is a man in his fifties in good health and CMV-seropositive.

This clone was counted a single time. V is TRBV27 and J is TRBJ1-5; D unresolved. Per the germline V gene, CDR1 is MNHEY and CDR2 is SMNVEV (reference sequence). This CDR3 region has 14 residues. Trimming removed 0 bases at V and 6 bases at J, with 9 bases between. This CDR3 is CASSLSTGSQPQHF. The CDR3 DNA reads as TGTGCCAGCAGTTTATCGACTGGGAGTCAGCCCCAGCATTTT.

J is TRBJ2-2 and V is TRBV5-8, with D unclear. This CDR3 has 17 amino acids. CDR1 SGHTS and CDR2 YDEGEE come from the germline V gene. Trimming shortened V by 0 bases and J by 5 bases, and 17 bases separated the two germline ends. CDR3 protein: CASSLGLPGTITGELFF. CDR3 DNA: TGTGCCAGCAGCTTGGGGTTACCGGGTACTATAACCGGGGAGCTGTTTTTT.

The chain is built from TRBV14 and TRBJ2-5, with 10 positions matching TRBD2. Germline CDR1 reads SGHDN; CDR2 reads FVKESK. With V trimmed by 4 bases and J by 6 bases, 5 bases remained unmatched. The CDR3 totals 14 residues. CDR3 DNA sequence: TGTGCCAGCAGCCGGACTAGCGGTACCCAGACCCAGTACTTC. It translates to CASSRTSGTQTQYF. Using reference TRBV14 and TRBJ2-5 for the parts outside the CDR3, the full variable domain is EAGVTQFPSHSVIEKGQTVTLRCDPISGHDNLYWYRRVMGKEIKFLLHFVKESKQDESGMPNNRFLAERTGGTYSTLKVQPAELEDSGVYFCASSRTSGTQTQYFGPGTRLLVL.

The V call is TRBV9, the J call TRBJ2-2, with a possible D match to TRBD1 (6 bases). The germline V and J ends were trimmed by 4 bases and 1 base, with 11 bases remaining between them. The CDR3 covers 15 residues. Germline CDR1 and CDR2: SGDLS and YYNGEE. CDR3 in amino acids: CASSPPGQNTGELFF. The CDR3 nucleotides read TGTGCCAGCAGCCCCCCGGGACAGAACACCGGGGAGCTGTTTTTT.

The gene calls are TRBV5-1 and TRBJ2-2; 9 nucleotides match TRBD1. The V segment lost 2 bases and the J segment 5 bases; nucleotides outside the gene matches: 7. CDR1 and CDR2 from the germline V gene are SGHRS and YFSETQ. The CDR3 consists of 16 residues. The CDR3 region is CASSFDGTGRTGELFF. CDR3 DNA sequence: TGCGCCAGCAGCTTTGACGGGACAGGGAGAACCGGGGAGCTGTTTTTT.

V is TRBV18 and J is TRBJ2-5; 9 bases map to TRBD1. The CDR3 sequence is 15 residues long. Trimming removed 6 bases from V and 5 bases from J; junction bases left unmatched: 10. Germline CDR1 is KGHSH and CDR2 is LQKENI. CDR3 loop: CASSVTGGYDETQYF. The CDR3 DNA is TGTGCCAGCTCCGTGACAGGGGGATATGATGAGACCCAGTACTTC.

The V gene is TRBV9, the J gene TRBJ1-4, with 10 bases matching TRBD1. CDR1 is SGDLS and CDR2 is YYNGEE in the germline V gene. V was pared by 3 bases and J by 8 bases, with 4 bases of the junction left unmatched. The CDR3 covers 14 residues. The CDR3 loop reads CASSGQGAGEKLFF. The CDR3 DNA reads as TGTGCCAGCAGCGGACAGGGGGCGGGAGAAAAACTGTTTTTT.

The chain couples TRBV7-9 to TRBJ2-5; 11 bases agree with TRBD2. CDR1 and CDR2 (germline): SEHNR, FQNEAQ (reference sequence). With 3 bases clipped from V and 5 bases from J, the junction kept 5 bases outside the gene matches. This CDR3 is 15 amino acids long. This CDR3 reads CASSFLAGGVETQYF. CDR3 nucleotides: TGTGCCAGCAGCTTCCTAGCGGGGGGTGTTGAGACCCAGTACTTC. Complete variable domain (other parts from reference TRBV7-9 and TRBJ2-5): DTGVSQNPRHKITKRGQNVTFRCDPISEHNRLYWYRQTLGQGPEFLTYFQNEAQLEKSRLLSDRFSAERPKGSFSTLEIQRTEQGDSAMYLCASSFLAGGVETQYFGPGTRLLVL.

The gene calls are TRBV7-9 and TRBJ2-7; possible D gene TRBD1, 5 bases. V lost 1 base, J lost 0 bases, and 7 bases lay in between. The CDR3 loop spans 14 amino acids. From germline, CDR1 is SEHNR and CDR2 FQNEAQ (reference sequence). The CDR3 here is CASSLDRGSYEQYF. In nucleotides, the CDR3 is TGTGCCAGCAGCTTAGATAGGGGCTCCTACGAGCAGTACTTC. The full variable domain, its missing parts supplied by reference TRBV7-9 and TRBJ2-7, is DTGVSQNPRHKITKRGQNVTFRCDPISEHNRLYWYRQTLGQGPEFLTYFQNEAQLEKSRLLSDRFSAERPKGSFSTLEIQRTEQGDSAMYLCASSLDRGSYEQYFGPGTRLTVT.

The J gene is TRBJ2-2, the V gene TRBV23-1, with D possibly TRBD2 on 6 matching bases. TRBV23-1 is an open reading frame, and its role is uncertain. This CDR3 is built from 16 residues. V dropped 4 bases and J dropped 6 bases, with 18 bases sitting between them. The CDR3 loop is CASSPPSGVIAGELFF. The CDR3 DNA reads TGCGCCAGCAGTCCCCCGTCGGGAGTGATTGCCGGGGAGCTGTTTTTT.

This clone was observed a single time. The CDR3 sequence: CASSSPLGDRGRNYGYTF. As DNA, the CDR3 is TGTGCCAGCAGCTCCCCCCTGGGGGACAGGGGGCGGAACTATGGCTACACCTTC. The chain recombines TRBV11-3 with TRBJ1-2; 12 nucleotides agree with TRBD1. V dropped 4 bases and J dropped 2; count of bases not matched to a gene: 11. Germline CDR1 and CDR2: SGHNT and YENEEA. The CDR3 has 18 amino acids.

The gene calls are TRBV5-6 and TRBJ1-2, with 11 bases identical to TRBD1. The CDR3 runs 15 residues. Germline CDR1 reads SGHDT; CDR2 reads YYEEEE. J was trimmed by 6 bases and V by 0 bases; bases with no gene match: 4. CDR3 bases: TGTGCCAGCAGCTTGGGGGACAGGGGGTTCGATGGCTACACCTTC. This gives the protein CASSLGDRGFDGYTF.

V and J are TRBV19 and TRBJ1-1, with a possible D match to TRBD1 (6 bases). The CDR3 has 15 residues. V lost 0 bases to trimming and J lost 5 bases, with 13 bases between them. Germline CDR1 is LNHDA and CDR2 is SQIVND (reference sequence). CDR3 sequence: CASSIEGALRTEAFF. DNA of the CDR3: TGTGCCAGTAGTATAGAGGGGGCCCTGAGGACTGAAGCTTTCTTT. Filled out from reference TRBV19 and TRBJ1-1, the complete variable domain reads DGGITQSPKYLFRKEGQNVTLSCEQNLNHDAMYWYRQDPGQGLRLIYYSQIVNDFQKGDIAEGYSVSREKKESFPLTVTSAQKNPTAFYLCASSIEGALRTEAFFGQGTRLTVV.

The V gene is TRBV2, the J gene TRBJ2-7; the D gene is possibly TRBD2 (5 bases). CDR1 and CDR2 (germline): SNHLY, FYNNEI. The CDR3 has 15 amino acids. Trimming removed 3 bases at V and 0 bases at J, with 12 bases between. The CDR3 DNA reads TGTGCCAGCAGTGAGGGAGCGGCTTACTCCTACGAGCAGTACGTC. Its translation is CASSEGAAYSYEQYV.

This chain's CDR3 is CASPKGAWVLDEQYF. CDR3 in DNA: TGTGCCAGCCCTAAGGGGGCCTGGGTGTTGGACGAGCAGTACTTC. V usage is TRBV6-1 and J usage is TRBJ2-7; 7 bases fit TRBD1. After removal of 8 bases from V and 5 bases from J, the junction contained 15 bases not matched to a gene. This CDR3 has 15 amino acids. The germline V gene encodes CDR1 MNHNS and CDR2 SASEGT.

A single count supports this clone. The chain couples TRBV11-2 to TRBJ1-5, with TRBD1 identical over 8 bases. CDR1 and CDR2 from the germline V gene are SGHAT and FQNNGV. After removal of 5 bases from V and 6 bases from J, the junction contained 15 bases not matched to a gene. This CDR3 contains 17 residues. In nucleotides, the CDR3 is TGTGCCAGCAGCCAAACCATACAGGGGGATTTAAGTCAGCCCCAGCATTTT. This encodes CASSQTIQGDLSQPQHF.

A note on this clone: In the same sample, other DNA sequences code for this CDR3. The V and J genes are TRBV5-1 and TRBJ1-1; D gene uncertain. Germline V lookup: CDR1 SGHRS, CDR2 YFSETQ. V lost 0 bases, J lost 1 base, and 4 bases lay in between. The CDR3 loop spans 13 amino acids. The CDR3 bases are TGCGCCAGCAGCTTGGACAGGAACACTGAAGCTTTCTTT. Translated, it gives CASSLDRNTEAFF. Variable domain in full (rest from reference TRBV5-1 and TRBJ1-1): KAGVTQTPRYLIKTRGQQVTLSCSPISGHRSVSWYQQTPGQGLQFLFEYFSETQRNKGNFPGRFSGRQFSNSRSEMNVSTLELGDSALYLCASSLDRNTEAFFGQGTRLTVV.

This clone was seen a single time. This chain connects TRBV7-9 to TRBJ2-1; D perhaps matches TRBD1 (6 bases). Per the germline V gene, CDR1 is SEHNR and CDR2 is FQNEAQ (reference sequence). There are 17 residues in the CDR3. The V and J ends lost 5 bases and 7 bases respectively, with 24 bases between them. Here the CDR3 reads CASSPSPGQIPGNEQFF. The CDR3, as DNA: TGTGCCAGCAGCCCCAGCCCGGGACAAATCCCGGGGAATGAGCAGTTCTTC.

The rearrangement links TRBV2 to TRBJ1-1, with 8 positions matching TRBD1. The CDR3 has 15 residues. From germline, CDR1 is SNHLY and CDR2 FYNNEI. The V segment lost 6 bases and the J segment 1 base; nucleotides outside the gene matches: 7. The CDR3 DNA reads TGTGCCAGCAGGGACAGGGCCTTTGGGAACACTGAAGCTTTCTTT. Translated, it gives CASRDRAFGNTEAFF.

The chain recombines TRBV27 with TRBJ1-1; D is unclear. CDR1 is MNHEY, CDR2 SMNVEV, per germline (reference sequence). This CDR3 region has 11 residues. Trimming removed 4 bases from V and 11 bases from J, with 11 bases in between. The CDR3 DNA is TGTGCCAGCAGTTCGGGTCCCCGGGCTTTCTTT. It translates to CASSSGPRAFF.

This clone was counted only a few times. V usage is TRBV2 and J usage is TRBJ2-2; D is uncertain. The V gene's germline CDR1 is SNHLY and CDR2 FYNNEI. CDR3 size: 16 residues. Trimming took off 3 bases at V and 5 bases at J, with 16 bases between the two ends. CDR3 in DNA: TGTGCCAGCAGTGAGTTGGAAACAGTAGATACCGGGGAGCTGTTTTTT. Translation: CASSELETVDTGELFF.

The chain couples TRBV19 to TRBJ2-5, with D possibly being TRBD1 (6 bases). The CDR3 extends over 14 amino acids. CDR1 LNHDA and CDR2 SQIVND come from the germline V gene (reference sequence). V lost 5 bases to trimming and J lost 1 base, with 11 bases between them. CDR3 DNA: TGTGCCAGTAGTCTCGGACAGTTCCAAGAGACCCAGTACTTC. Amino acids: CASSLGQFQETQYF.

This chain links TRBV19 with TRBJ1-1, with 8 bases lining up with TRBD1. Germline-derived CDR1 and CDR2 are LNHDA and SQIVND (reference sequence). CDR3 length: 14 amino acids. Trimming took 1 base from V and 4 from J; bases not matched to a gene: 2. CDR3 bases: TGTGCCAGTAGTATAGGGACAGGGATCACTGAAGCTTTCTTT. Its protein is CASSIGTGITEAFF.

This chain uses TRBV5-1 with TRBJ2-3; D might be TRBD2 (5 bases). V lost 0 bases to trimming and J lost 1 base, with 12 bases between them. The germline gives CDR1 SGHRS, CDR2 YFSETQ. This CDR3 contains 16 residues. The DNA for the CDR3 is TGCGCCAGCAGCTTGGGTAGCGCTAGGCGCACAGATACGCAGTATTTT. It yields the protein CASSLGSARRTDTQYF.

This sequence joins TRBV12-2 and TRBJ2-2; TRBD2 reflects the table's D call only, with no check against the DNA. TRBV12-2 is designated a pseudogene. This CDR3 is built from 20 residues. The CDR3 sequence is CASRLAPSFPGSPNTGELFF. The DNA of the CDR3 is TGTGCAAGTCGCTTAGCTCCCTCCTTCCCGGGGAGTCCGAACACCGGGGAGCTGTTTTTT.